These T cell receptor beta chains were read from a single sample in a study of T cell repertoires in cytomegalovirus infection. No antigen has been identified for these receptors. MiXCR was run by TCRdb on the reads, yielding one entry per CDR3 protein. The sample consists of under 350,000 distinct CDR3 sequences, around 20% of them appearing once. This specimen was cultured PBMCs, taken from culture after CMV antigen stimulation. The receptors here all came from a human donor in good health (CMV status not recorded). Some clones in this sample may be carry-over from other donors' samples. Each CDR3 is given with its conserved first and last residue. A D gene is named only where the DNA matches it firmly. The size entry is marked missing in some rows and otherwise reads once, few, many or a size class.

clone size: few; CDR3 length: 13; J gene: TRBJ2-5; V gene: TRBV5-3; D gene: .; CDR3 DNA: TGTGCCAGCAGCTCTGCGAATCAAGAGACCCAGTACTTC; CDR3 protein: CASSSANQETQYF
clone size: many; CDR3 length: 17; J gene: TRBJ2-1; V gene: TRBV27; D gene: .; CDR3 DNA: TGTGCCAGCAGTTTATCGGTCGACGAGGGCCCCCGAGCCGAGCAGTTCTTC; CDR3 protein: CASSLSVDEGPRAEQFF
clone size: many; CDR3 length: 13; J gene: TRBJ2-7; V gene: TRBV28; D gene: TRBD2; CDR3 DNA: TGTGCCAGCCGACTAGCGGGTCTCTACGAGCAGTACTTC; CDR3 protein: CASRLAGLYEQYF
clone size: .; CDR3 length: 18; J gene: TRBJ2-1; V gene: TRBV7-9; D gene: TRBD2; CDR3 DNA: TGTGCCAGCAGCCCACCGGGGGGTACTAGCGGGAAGTGGGATGAGCAGTTCTTC; CDR3 protein: CASSPPGGTSGKWDEQFF
clone size: .; CDR3 length: 14; J gene: TRBJ2-7; V gene: TRBV15; D gene: .; CDR3 DNA: TGTGCCACCAGCATTCTGAGGGGTTCCTACGAGCAGTACTTC; CDR3 protein: CATSILRGSYEQYF
clone size: .; CDR3 length: 17; J gene: TRBJ2-2; V gene: TRBV6-2/TRBV6-3; D gene: .; CDR3 DNA: TGTGCCAGCAGTTACTCGAAGGCGGGACATAACACCGGGGAGCTGTTTTTT; CDR3 protein: CASSYSKAGHNTGELFF
clone size: few; CDR3 length: 14; J gene: TRBJ1-1; V gene: TRBV10-2; D gene: TRBD1; CDR3 DNA: TGCGCCAGCATACGATCAACAGGGGGCACTGAAGCTTTCTTT; CDR3 protein: CASIRSTGGTEAFF
clone size: .; CDR3 length: 14; J gene: TRBJ1-3; V gene: TRBV27; D gene: TRBD1; CDR3 DNA: TGTGCCAGCAGTTTGGGACAGGGCGGAAACACCATATATTTT; CDR3 protein: CASSLGQGGNTIYF
clone size: many; CDR3 length: 14; J gene: TRBJ2-2; V gene: TRBV7-2; D gene: TRBD2; CDR3 DNA: TGTGCCAGCAGCCGGGACTACCGCACCGGGGAGCTGTTTTTT; CDR3 protein: CASSRDYRTGELFF
clone size: few; CDR3 length: 15; J gene: TRBJ1-4; V gene: TRBV28; D gene: TRBD1; CDR3 DNA: TGTGCCAGCAGTAACTCCGGGACAGTTAATGAAAAACTGTTTTTT; CDR3 protein: CASSNSGTVNEKLFF
clone size: many; CDR3 length: 17; J gene: TRBJ2-1; V gene: TRBV7-2; D gene: .; CDR3 DNA: TGTGCCAGCAGCCGCCCGACCTTCCGGGACTTCCACAATGAGCAGTTCTTC; CDR3 protein: CASSRPTFRDFHNEQFF
clone size: .; CDR3 length: 15; J gene: TRBJ2-1; V gene: TRBV28; D gene: TRBD1; CDR3 DNA: TGTGCCAGCAGTGGACAGGGGCAGGGTGGGAATGAGCAGTTCTTC; CDR3 protein: CASSGQGQGGNEQFF
clone size: few; CDR3 length: 16; J gene: TRBJ2-3; V gene: TRBV6-5; D gene: .; CDR3 DNA: TGTGCCAGCAGTTACTCTAGCGGCTCTAGCACAGATACGCAGTATTTT; CDR3 protein: CASSYSSGSSTDTQYF
clone size: many; CDR3 length: 12; J gene: TRBJ2-5; V gene: TRBV7-6; D gene: .; CDR3 DNA: TGTGCCAGCAGCTTAGCGCTCGAGACCCAGTACTTC; CDR3 protein: CASSLALETQYF
clone size: few; CDR3 length: 14; J gene: TRBJ2-3; V gene: TRBV7-9; D gene: TRBD1; CDR3 DNA: TGTGCCAGCGTTGGACGGCAGGGGGAAGATACGCAGTATTTT; CDR3 protein: CASVGRQGEDTQYF
clone size: .; CDR3 length: 16; J gene: TRBJ2-2; V gene: TRBV5-1; D gene: TRBD1; CDR3 DNA: TGCGCCAGCAGATTGACAGGGGGCGGAAGAAGCGGGGAGCTGTTTTTT; CDR3 protein: CASRLTGGGRSGELFF
clone size: few; CDR3 length: 17; J gene: TRBJ1-4; V gene: TRBV7-9; D gene: .; CDR3 DNA: TGTGCCAGCAGCTTATATCAGGGGCGGTATACTAATGAAAAACTGTTTTTT; CDR3 protein: CASSLYQGRYTNEKLFF
clone size: .; CDR3 length: 13; J gene: TRBJ2-3; V gene: TRBV20-1; D gene: .; CDR3 DNA: TGCAGTGCTAGAAGGCAGGGCCTAGATACGCAGTATTTT; CDR3 protein: CSARRQGLDTQYF
clone size: few; CDR3 length: 16; J gene: TRBJ2-6; V gene: TRBV9; D gene: TRBD1; CDR3 DNA: TGTGCCAGCAGCGGAAAAGACAGGGCTGGGGCCAACGTCCTGACTTTC; CDR3 protein: CASSGKDRAGANVLTF
clone size: .; CDR3 length: 14; J gene: TRBJ1-1; V gene: TRBV10-3; D gene: .; CDR3 DNA: TGTGCCATCACGAGGGATGGGGGGAACACTGAAGCTTTCTTT; CDR3 protein: CAITRDGGNTEAFF
clone size: few; CDR3 length: 14; J gene: TRBJ2-5; V gene: TRBV4-1; D gene: TRBD2; CDR3 DNA: TGCGCCAGCAGCGGGAGCGGGAGCCAGGAGACCCAGTACTTC; CDR3 protein: CASSGSGSQETQYF
clone size: .; CDR3 length: 13; J gene: TRBJ1-1; V gene: TRBV6-6; D gene: TRBD1; CDR3 DNA: TGTGCCCTACGGACAGGGATGAACACTGAAGCTTTCTTT; CDR3 protein: CALRTGMNTEAFF
clone size: few; CDR3 length: 13; J gene: TRBJ2-1; V gene: TRBV29-1; D gene: TRBD2; CDR3 DNA: TGCAGCGTTCGGACTAGCGGGAGTGGGGAGCAGTTCTTC; CDR3 protein: CSVRTSGSGEQFF
clone size: medium-sized; CDR3 length: 15; J gene: TRBJ1-1; V gene: TRBV6-1; D gene: .; CDR3 DNA: TGTGCCAGCAGTATGGACAGACTCATGAACACTGAAGCTTTCTTT; CDR3 protein: CASSMDRLMNTEAFF
clone size: few; CDR3 length: 17; J gene: TRBJ2-7; V gene: TRBV5-1; D gene: .; CDR3 DNA: TGCGCCAGCAGCTTGGAGGGACCGAGACAGCTTCAACCCGAGCAGTACTTC; CDR3 protein: CASSLEGPRQLQPEQYF
clone size: .; CDR3 length: 13; J gene: TRBJ2-1; V gene: TRBV29-1; D gene: TRBD2; CDR3 DNA: TGCAACGCAAGACTAGCGGACTACAATGAGCAGTTCTTC; CDR3 protein: CNARLADYNEQFF
clone size: .; CDR3 length: 14; J gene: TRBJ2-1; V gene: TRBV3-1; D gene: .; CDR3 DNA: TGTGCCAGCAGCCAAGTCCGGGACTACAATGAGCAGTTCTTC; CDR3 protein: CASSQVRDYNEQFF
clone size: many; CDR3 length: 15; J gene: TRBJ2-4; V gene: TRBV5-4; D gene: .; CDR3 DNA: TGTGCCAGCAGCTCTGACAGTCTAGCCAAAAACATTCAGTACTTC; CDR3 protein: CASSSDSLAKNIQYF
clone size: .; CDR3 length: 13; J gene: TRBJ2-4; V gene: TRBV30; D gene: .; CDR3 DNA: TGTGCCTGGAATTCCGCACTAGTGAACATTCAGTACTTC; CDR3 protein: CAWNSALVNIQYF
clone size: .; CDR3 length: 17; J gene: TRBJ2-3; V gene: TRBV9; D gene: TRBD1; CDR3 DNA: TGTGCCAGCAGCCCAGGGGGTCGGAGCGGAAGCACAGATACGCAGTATTTT; CDR3 protein: CASSPGGRSGSTDTQYF
clone size: few; CDR3 length: 17; J gene: TRBJ1-2; V gene: TRBV7-2; D gene: .; CDR3 DNA: TGTGCCAGCAGCATACGAGGCGTACAGGGTGCTCACTATGGCTACACCTTC; CDR3 protein: CASSIRGVQGAHYGYTF
clone size: .; CDR3 length: 15; J gene: TRBJ2-2; V gene: TRBV6-2/TRBV6-3; D gene: .; CDR3 DNA: TGTGCCAGCAGTTACTCTCTACTGAACACCGGGGAGCTGTTTTTT; CDR3 protein: CASSYSLLNTGELFF
clone size: few; CDR3 length: 13; J gene: TRBJ2-5; V gene: TRBV2; D gene: .; CDR3 DNA: TGTGCCAGCAGTGAGACAGTCCAAGAGACCCAGTACTTC; CDR3 protein: CASSETVQETQYF
clone size: .; CDR3 length: 14; J gene: TRBJ2-7; V gene: TRBV20-1; D gene: TRBD1; CDR3 DNA: TGCAGTGCCAGATCCGGGACAGAAGACTACGAGCAGTACTTC; CDR3 protein: CSARSGTEDYEQYF
clone size: many; CDR3 length: 16; J gene: TRBJ2-1; V gene: TRBV6-2/TRBV6-3; D gene: TRBD2; CDR3 DNA: TGTGCCAGCAGTGCCACGGGACTAGCGGCCTACAATGAGCAGTTCTTC; CDR3 protein: CASSATGLAAYNEQFF
clone size: .; CDR3 length: 14; J gene: TRBJ2-4; V gene: TRBV27; D gene: TRBD1; CDR3 DNA: TGTGCCAGCAGCAATCCAGGACAGGGAAACATTCAGTACTTC; CDR3 protein: CASSNPGQGNIQYF
clone size: few; CDR3 length: 15; J gene: TRBJ2-5; V gene: TRBV7-9; D gene: TRBD2; CDR3 DNA: TGTGCCAGCAGCGGAACTAGCGGGAACCAAGAGACCCAGTACTTC; CDR3 protein: CASSGTSGNQETQYF
clone size: .; CDR3 length: 14; J gene: TRBJ1-5; V gene: TRBV7-9; D gene: TRBD1; CDR3 DNA: TGTGCCAGCAGCTCAGGACAGGGTACTCAGCCCCAGCATTTT; CDR3 protein: CASSSGQGTQPQHF
clone size: few; CDR3 length: 14; J gene: TRBJ1-5; V gene: TRBV12-3/TRBV12-4; D gene: .; CDR3 DNA: TGTGCCAGCAGTAGGACAGAAGACAATCAGCCCCAGCATTTT; CDR3 protein: CASSRTEDNQPQHF
clone size: once; CDR3 length: 14; J gene: TRBJ2-2; V gene: TRBV30; D gene: .; CDR3 DNA: TGTGCCTGGAGTGTAGGTCTCGTAACCGGGGAGCTGTTTTTT; CDR3 protein: CAWSVGLVTGELFF
clone size: few; CDR3 length: 14; J gene: TRBJ2-7; V gene: TRBV7-2; D gene: .; CDR3 DNA: TGTGCCAGCAGCCCCTTTCATGGAACCTACGAGCAGTACTTC; CDR3 protein: CASSPFHGTYEQYF
clone size: .; CDR3 length: 15; J gene: TRBJ2-5; V gene: TRBV19; D gene: .; CDR3 DNA: TGTGCCAGTAGTATAGGGGCAGGGGCTCTGGAGACCCAGTACTTC; CDR3 protein: CASSIGAGALETQYF
clone size: many; CDR3 length: 17; J gene: TRBJ2-3; V gene: TRBV7-2; D gene: TRBD2; CDR3 DNA: TGTGCCAGCAGCCCGGACTTACAGCGGGAGAGGTCAGATACGCAGTATTTT; CDR3 protein: CASSPDLQRERSDTQYF
clone size: many; CDR3 length: 19; J gene: TRBJ2-6; V gene: TRBV15; D gene: TRBD1; CDR3 DNA: TGTGCCACCAGCAGAGAACCGGGACAGGGTTCGCCTGGGGCCAACGTCCTGACTTTC; CDR3 protein: CATSREPGQGSPGANVLTF
clone size: .; CDR3 length: 15; J gene: TRBJ1-2; V gene: TRBV12-3/TRBV12-4; D gene: TRBD1; CDR3 DNA: TGTGCCAGCAGTCTACGACAGGGAAGCCTCTATGGCTACACCTTC; CDR3 protein: CASSLRQGSLYGYTF
clone size: many; CDR3 length: 13; J gene: TRBJ2-7; V gene: TRBV7-2; D gene: .; CDR3 DNA: TGTGCCAGCAGCTTAAAGGACGGGGCCGAGCAGTACTTC; CDR3 protein: CASSLKDGAEQYF
clone size: many; CDR3 length: 15; J gene: TRBJ2-1; V gene: TRBV11-2; D gene: .; CDR3 DNA: TGTGCCAGCTCTCAGGGGCGGGGGACCTACAATGAGCAGTTCTTC; CDR3 protein: CASSQGRGTYNEQFF
clone size: .; CDR3 length: 15; J gene: TRBJ2-1; V gene: TRBV7-2; D gene: TRBD2; CDR3 DNA: TGTGCCAGCAGCCCGTGGGCTAGCGGGAGCAATGAGCAGTTCTTC; CDR3 protein: CASSPWASGSNEQFF
clone size: .; CDR3 length: 15; J gene: TRBJ2-1; V gene: TRBV27; D gene: .; CDR3 DNA: TGTGCCAGCAGTCCGCTACTGGTTTCCTACAATGAGCAGTTCTTC; CDR3 protein: CASSPLLVSYNEQFF
clone size: few; CDR3 length: 18; J gene: TRBJ2-5; V gene: TRBV20-1; D gene: TRBD2; CDR3 DNA: TGCAGTGCCGGTTTAGAGGGACTAGCGGGACTTCTCCAAGAGACCCAGTACTTC; CDR3 protein: CSAGLEGLAGLLQETQYF
clone size: .; CDR3 length: 15; J gene: TRBJ1-1; V gene: TRBV5-6; D gene: .; CDR3 DNA: TGTGCCAGCAGCTTGGTGGGGGTTCGGGACACTGAAGCTTTCTTT; CDR3 protein: CASSLVGVRDTEAFF
clone size: .; CDR3 length: 15; J gene: TRBJ2-1; V gene: TRBV4-3; D gene: TRBD2; CDR3 DNA: TGCGCCAGCAGCCAAGAGAGCGGGAGGGAGTATGAGCAGTTCTTC; CDR3 protein: CASSQESGREYEQFF
clone size: many; CDR3 length: 13; J gene: TRBJ2-4; V gene: TRBV25-1; D gene: .; CDR3 DNA: TGTGCCAGCAACTCAAACGCCAAAAACATTCAGTACTTC; CDR3 protein: CASNSNAKNIQYF
clone size: many; CDR3 length: 16; J gene: TRBJ2-2; V gene: TRBV7-2; D gene: .; CDR3 DNA: TGTGCCAGCAGCCGGGGGCCAATGGCGAACACCGGGGAGCTGTTTTTT; CDR3 protein: CASSRGPMANTGELFF
clone size: few; CDR3 length: 15; J gene: TRBJ1-2; V gene: TRBV7-9; D gene: TRBD1; CDR3 DNA: TGTGCCAGCAGCTCCCGGGGCAGGGGGGCCTATGGCTACACCTTC; CDR3 protein: CASSSRGRGAYGYTF
clone size: .; CDR3 length: 15; J gene: TRBJ2-1; V gene: TRBV2; D gene: .; CDR3 DNA: TGTGCCAGCAGTTCAGGGGAAGGATCCTACAATGAGCAGTTCTTC; CDR3 protein: CASSSGEGSYNEQFF
clone size: .; CDR3 length: 15; J gene: TRBJ2-3; V gene: TRBV6-6; D gene: .; CDR3 DNA: TGTGCCAGCAGTTACCCCAAGGGAGGCTCAGATACGCAGTATTTT; CDR3 protein: CASSYPKGGSDTQYF
clone size: .; CDR3 length: 15; J gene: TRBJ2-1; V gene: TRBV7-2; D gene: TRBD2; CDR3 DNA: TGTGCCAGCAGCTTAGGGGGGACTAGATACAATGAGCAGTTCTTC; CDR3 protein: CASSLGGTRYNEQFF
clone size: .; CDR3 length: 15; J gene: TRBJ2-1; V gene: TRBV12-3/TRBV12-4; D gene: TRBD2; CDR3 DNA: TGTGCCAGCAGTCCCTTGACTAGCGGGCCCCCTGAGCAGTTCTTC; CDR3 protein: CASSPLTSGPPEQFF
clone size: many; CDR3 length: 16; J gene: TRBJ1-1; V gene: TRBV7-8; D gene: .; CDR3 DNA: TGTGCCAGCAGCTTAGTCCGGGCCCGACGGCCCACTGAAGCTTTCTTT; CDR3 protein: CASSLVRARRPTEAFF